The present T cell receptor (beta chain) was sequenced within a study of T cells in localized non-small cell lung cancer. Profiling relied on immunoSEQ multiplex PCR, and the TCRdb table lists in-frame clones only, not all of them. The profile covers tens of thousands of clones, with 75% to 85% appearing a single time and about a tenth taken by the ten largest. CDR1 is MDHEN and CDR2 is SYDVKM in the germline V gene. V was clipped by 7 bases and J by 2 bases, with 12 bases between them. The length of the CDR3 is 14 residues. Concerning this clone itself: What it binds is not known.

Whole-study results and caveats: Within adjacent lung there appeared a median approximately 60 of the top 100 tumor clones. Clonality peaked in uninvolved adjacent lung rather than tumor.

This sequence was found in a female donor of 60 years or more with stage I lung adenocarcinoma. The chain is built from TRBV28 and TRBJ1-3; D is perhaps TRBD1 (6 bases). The specimen comprised peripheral blood, sampled before any cancer treatment. The CDR3: CASTPRTAGNTIYF. In DNA, the CDR3 is TGTGCCAGCACCCCTAGGACAGCTGGAAACACCATATATTTT.